What follows are 30 T cell receptor beta chains derived from one specimen sequenced in a study of blood T cell repertoires in COVID-19. The method was immunoSEQ multiplex PCR; TCRdb's version includes in-frame clones alone and lacks a portion of them. The sample includes a few hundred thousand clones, 70% to 90% of them seen just once. The material sequenced was peripheral blood. These receptors originate from a woman between 45 and 60 years old with COVID-19, enrolled during active disease.

The chain employs TRBV5-1 and TRBJ1-4, with TRBD1 as a possible D gene (6 bases). CDR3 length equals 15 residues. Trimming stripped 2 bases from V and 3 bases from J, with 11 bases between. The V gene's germline CDR1 is SGHRS and CDR2 YFSETQ. As DNA, the CDR3 is TGCGCCAGCAGCTTACAGGGCTCAGCTAATGAAAAACTGTTTTTT. Translation: CASSLQGSANEKLFF.

V usage is TRBV11-2 and J usage is TRBJ1-1, with D possibly matching TRBD1 (5 bases). V was clipped by 6 bases and J by 1 base, with 12 bases between them. This CDR3 is 14 amino acids long. The germline V gene has CDR1 SGHAT and CDR2 FQNNGV. CDR3 loop: CASRPLQGNTEAFF. CDR3 bases: TGTGCCAGCAGGCCACTTCAGGGGAACACTGAAGCTTTCTTT.

This clone was observed a few times. CDR3 region: CASSGRRGYGYTF. CDR3 in DNA: TGTGCCAGCAGTGGACGGAGGGGCTATGGCTACACCTTC. This chain uses TRBV12-3 or TRBV12-4 with TRBJ1-2; D might be TRBD1 (5 bases). The CDR3 consists of 13 residues. Trimming took 5 bases from V and 4 from J, leaving 11 bases between them.

This clone was seen a few times. V and J are TRBV19 and TRBJ1-2; a weak D match, TRBD1 (5 bases). The CDR3 spans 14 residues. The germline V gene has CDR1 LNHDA and CDR2 SQIVND (reference sequence). V was cut by 2 bases and J by 0 bases, with 7 bases left in between. The CDR3 sequence is CASSIQGTNYGYTF. CDR3 bases: TGTGCCAGTAGTATACAGGGCACTAACTATGGCTACACCTTC.

CDR3 amino acids: CASSFLSGEWETQYF. DNA of the CDR3: TGTGCCAGCAGTTTCCTCTCCGGAGAATGGGAGACCCAGTACTTC. This chain joins TRBV28 and TRBJ2-5, with D uncertain. V was trimmed by 3 bases and J by 5 bases, leaving 16 bases between them. CDR1 and CDR2 from the germline V gene are MDHEN and SYDVKM. CDR3 length equals 15 residues.

In regard to this clone: The junction shows a germline mismatch at one end, possibly a read error. The chain links TRBV3-1 (or the pseudogene TRBV3-2) to TRBJ2-3; 10 bases agree with TRBD2. CDR3 size: 16 residues. The V gene's germline CDR1 is LGHDT and CDR2 YNNKEL (reference sequence). The CDR3, as DNA: TGTGCCAGCACCCAATTAGCGGGGGGCAGCACAGATACGCAGTATTTT. Translated, it gives CASTQLAGGSTDTQYF.

The chain joins TRBV5-1 to TRBJ1-4; TRBD1 matches 10 bases. Germline loops: CDR1 SGHRS, CDR2 YFSETQ. The V segment lost 4 bases and the J segment 6 bases; nucleotides outside the gene matches: 6. The CDR3 length is 15 residues. The CDR3 loop reads CASSAGTGAYEKLFF. In DNA form, the CDR3 reads TGCGCCAGCAGCGCCGGGACAGGGGCCTATGAAAAACTGTTTTTT. Full variable domain (rest looked up from reference TRBV5-1 and TRBJ1-4): KAGVTQTPRYLIKTRGQQVTLSCSPISGHRSVSWYQQTPGQGLQFLFEYFSETQRNKGNFPGRFSGRQFSNSRSEMNVSTLELGDSALYLCASSAGTGAYEKLFFGSGTQLSVL.

The chain has TRBV30 and TRBJ1-1; no definite D call. Germline values: CDR1 GTSNPN, CDR2 SVGIG (reference sequence). The CDR3 has 11 residues. V shed 0 bases and J shed 8 bases, with 7 bases lying between them. Here the CDR3 reads CAWSVNEEAFF. The CDR3 bases are TGTGCCTGGAGTGTTAATGAGGAAGCTTTCTTT. Looking up the rest from reference TRBV30 and TRBJ1-1 gives the full variable domain: SQTIHQWPATLVQPVGSPLSLECTVEGTSNPNLYWYRQAAGRGLQLLFYSVGIGQISSEVPQNLSASRPQDRQFILSSKKLLLSDSGFYLCAWSVNEEAFFGQGTRLTVV.

This chain connects TRBV29-1 to TRBJ2-2; D might be TRBD2 (6 bases). Germline CDR1 is SQVTM and CDR2 is ANQGSEA. CDR3 size: 12 residues. V lost 6 bases to trimming and J lost 4 bases, with 9 bases between them. The CDR3 region has the DNA TGCAGCGTCGCGCGGGGCACCGGGGAGCTGTTTTTT. Amino acid sequence: CSVARGTGELFF.

The rearrangement joins TRBV6-5 to TRBJ2-2; D unresolved. The germline V gene has CDR1 MNHEY and CDR2 SVGAGI. Deletions cut 4 bases from V and 1 base from J, with 7 bases between. This CDR3 has 14 residues. CDR3 nucleotides: TGTGCCAGCAGTTGGAGAGAGAACACCGGGGAGCTGTTTTTT. It is translated as CASSWRENTGELFF.

The J gene is TRBJ2-7, the V gene TRBV27, with 8 bases that match TRBD1. V lost 2 bases to trimming and J lost 2 bases; unmatched junction nucleotides: 5. Germline assignment: CDR1 MNHEY and CDR2 SMNVEV (reference sequence). CDR3 size: 15 residues. The CDR3 DNA reads TGTGCCAGCAGTTTACGTAGGACAGGGACCTACGAGCAGTACTTC. It yields the protein CASSLRRTGTYEQYF.

J is TRBJ2-3 and V is TRBV10-3; TRBD1 is a possible D gene (6 bases). This CDR3 has 15 residues. V lost 7 bases and J 0 bases, leaving 14 bases between the germline ends. Looked up from germline, CDR1 is ENHRY and CDR2 is SYGVKD. CDR3 amino acids: CAITLDSDSTDTQYF. In DNA form, the CDR3 reads TGTGCCATCACCTTGGACAGTGATAGCACAGATACGCAGTATTTT.

This sequence joins TRBV5-6 and TRBJ1-1, with D unresolved. V was clipped by 2 bases and J by 7 bases, with 9 bases between them. This CDR3 has 12 amino acids. The germline V gene encodes CDR1 SGHDT and CDR2 YYEEEE. The CDR3 protein is CASSFGTDEAFF. For the CDR3, the DNA is TGTGCCAGCAGCTTTGGCACCGATGAAGCTTTCTTT.

The rearrangement links TRBV9 to TRBJ1-6; tentative D call: TRBD1 (5 bases). Per germline, CDR1 SGDLS and CDR2 YYNGEE. Trimming took 3 bases from V and 6 from J, leaving 13 bases between them. The length of the CDR3 is 15 residues. The CDR3 bases are TGTGCCAGCAGCGAGCAGGGCTTGGGTAATTCACCCCTCCACTTT. Amino acid sequence: CASSEQGLGNSPLHF.

The chain links TRBV5-1 to TRBJ2-3; D is unclear. CDR3 length: 18 amino acids. Germline V CDR1 and CDR2: SGHRS, YFSETQ. Trimming shortened V by 0 bases and J by 0 bases, and 17 bases separated the two germline ends. The DNA of the CDR3 is TGCGCCAGCAGCTTGGCCACAGTGGCAGCAACTAGCACAGATACGCAGTATTTT. It specifies CASSLATVAATSTDTQYF.

The V gene is TRBV27, the J gene TRBJ1-5; 7 nucleotides line up with TRBD1. CDR1 MNHEY and CDR2 SMNVEV come from the germline V gene (reference sequence). This CDR3 comprises 17 residues. Trimming cost V 6 bases and J 4 bases; bases outside gene matches: 15. CDR3 sequence: CASSLTGYLQRNQPQHF. In nucleotides, the CDR3 is TGTGCCAGCAGCCTGACAGGGTACCTCCAACGGAATCAGCCCCAGCATTTT.

V is TRBV30 and J is TRBJ2-1; a possible D gene is TRBD2 (5 bases). V lost 7 bases and J 12 bases, leaving 19 bases between the germline ends. The CDR3 totals 12 residues. Germline V gives CDR1 GTSNPN, CDR2 SVGIG (reference sequence). In DNA form, the CDR3 reads TGTGCCTTGGTAATGTCCGCCCGGGGGCAGTTCTTC. Protein: CALVMSARGQFF.

The chain joins TRBV6-5 to TRBJ1-1; possible D gene TRBD1, 5 bases. The germline CDR1 and CDR2 sequences are MNHEY and SVGAGI. The CDR3 totals 14 residues. The V gene lost 5 bases and the J gene lost 2 bases, with 12 bases spanning the gap. CDR3 DNA sequence: TGTGCCAGCAGTACCAACGGGGGAAACACTGAAGCTTTCTTT. Protein sequence: CASSTNGGNTEAFF.

The V and J genes are TRBV21-1 and TRBJ1-4. TRBV21-1 is a documented pseudogene. This CDR3 has 14 residues. CDR3 in amino acids: CASSKSGRDEKLFF. In nucleotides, the CDR3 is TGTGCCAGCAGCAAATCGGGGAGGGATGAAAAACTGTTTTTT.

About this clone itself: The sample carries other DNA sequences with the same CDR3. The rearrangement links TRBV20-1 to TRBJ2-7; D is undetermined. The CDR3 loop spans 11 amino acids. The V gene lost 0 bases and the J gene lost 3 bases, with 3 bases spanning the gap. From germline, CDR1 is DFQATT and CDR2 SNEGSKA (reference sequence). In DNA, the CDR3 is TGCAGTGCTAGAGACGGCTACGAGCAGTACTTC. Protein sequence: CSARDGYEQYF.

The genes are TRBV28 and TRBJ1-5; D is ambiguous. CDR1 is MDHEN and CDR2 is SYDVKM in the germline V gene. The CDR3 is 12 residues long. Trimming shortened V by 8 bases and J by 3 bases, and 8 bases separated the two germline ends. CDR3 in DNA: TGTGCCAGCGGGCAGCTCAATCAGCCCCAGCATTTT. Translating it yields CASGQLNQPQHF.

This clone was seen only once. This sequence joins TRBV7-9 and TRBJ2-7; D is perhaps TRBD1 (7 bases). V was clipped by 0 bases and J by 0 bases, with 9 bases between them. The germline CDR1 and CDR2 sequences are SEHNR and FQNEAQ (reference sequence). This CDR3 region has 15 residues. The CDR3 DNA is TGTGCCAGCAGCTTAGCCCAGGGGGGCTCCTACGAGCAGTACTTC. Protein product: CASSLAQGGSYEQYF.

The chain has TRBV29-1 and TRBJ2-5, with TRBD1 identical over 11 bases. Germline V gene data show CDR1 as SQVTM and CDR2 as ANQGSEA. CDR3 length equals 14 residues. V lost 7 bases, J lost 7 bases, and 11 bases stayed unmatched. The CDR3 spells CSGGQGAPTWTQYF. The CDR3, as DNA: TGCAGCGGTGGACAGGGGGCCCCAACGTGGACCCAGTACTTC.

This chain uses TRBV28 with TRBJ1-2; 7 nucleotides align to TRBD1. The CDR3 contains 16 residues. J gave up 4 bases and V 1 base, and 9 bases lay outside the gene matches. The germline V gene has CDR1 MDHEN and CDR2 SYDVKM. CDR3 amino acids: CASSLFRDSLLYGYTF. In DNA form, the CDR3 reads TGTGCCAGCAGTTTATTCCGGGACAGCTTACTCTATGGCTACACCTTC.

The V call is TRBV14, the J call TRBJ2-3; TRBD1 matches 8 bases. There are 14 residues in the CDR3. With 4 bases clipped from V and 4 bases from J, the junction kept 4 bases outside the gene matches. Germline assignment: CDR1 SGHDN and CDR2 FVKESK. The CDR3 reads CASSPGGFPDTQYF. Here the CDR3 DNA reads TGTGCCAGCAGCCCAGGGGGCTTCCCAGATACGCAGTATTTT.

CDR3 sequence (DNA): TGTGCTAGTGGTTTGGGGGGCGGTGAGCAGTTCTTC. This translates into CASGLGGGEQFF. The rearrangement uses TRBV12-5 and TRBJ2-1; D is perhaps TRBD1 (5 bases). V lost 1 base, J lost 9 bases, and 7 bases lay in between. Germline values: CDR1 LGHNT, CDR2 FRNRAP. This CDR3 is 12 amino acids long.

V and J are TRBV7-6 and TRBJ2-3, with 8 bases aligning to TRBD2. CDR3 size: 16 residues. Germline-derived CDR1 and CDR2 are SGHVS and FNYEAQ. V lost 2 bases to trimming and J lost 1 base; unmatched junction nucleotides: 5. The CDR3 reads CASSLYVAGRTDTQYF. CDR3 DNA: TGTGCCAGCAGCTTATATGTAGCGGGACGCACAGATACGCAGTATTTT. Complete variable domain (other parts from reference TRBV7-6 and TRBJ2-3): GAGVSQSPRYKVTKRGQDVALRCDPISGHVSLYWYRQALGQGPEFLTYFNYEAQQDKSGLPNDRFSAERPEGSISTLTIQRTEQRDSAMYRCASSLYVAGRTDTQYFGPGTRLTVL.

The chain employs TRBV11-2 and TRBJ1-6; D call uncertain. V was clipped by 5 bases and J by 10 bases, with 15 bases between them. CDR3 size: 14 residues. The germline V gene encodes CDR1 SGHAT and CDR2 FQNNGV. The CDR3 protein is CASSRGREGSPLHF. The DNA for the CDR3 is TGTGCCAGCAGCCGCGGGAGGGAAGGATCACCCCTCCACTTT.

The chain is built from TRBV24-1 and TRBJ1-1; 7 bases are a match to TRBD1. Trimming took 2 bases from V and 4 from J; bases not matched to a gene: 9. In germline, CDR1 is KGHDR, CDR2 SFDVKD. CDR3 length: 16 residues. In nucleotides, the CDR3 is TGTGCCACCAGTGATTCTACTCCGGGACAGTTCACTGAAGCTTTCTTT. Its translation is CATSDSTPGQFTEAFF.

The chain is built from TRBV30 and TRBJ2-7, with D possibly being TRBD1 (5 bases). Trimming took off 0 bases at V and 4 bases at J, with 16 bases between the two ends. This CDR3 has 15 residues. CDR1 GTSNPN and CDR2 SVGIG come from the germline V gene (reference sequence). The CDR3 protein is CAWSVGASAGYEQYF. CDR3 nucleotide sequence: TGTGCCTGGAGTGTAGGGGCCTCAGCAGGGTACGAGCAGTACTTC.